What follows is one TCR beta chain and its context. Its antigen is undetermined. For a library built for alpha chains, this beta chain is a stray read; little rests on its size. This sample was taken from a study of spatial heterogeneity in lung cancer. Study summary: Consistent detection of more beta-chain than alpha-chain sequences was observed. Whole-study results and caveats: Among blood samples, ubiquitous expanded tumor TCRs appeared more at resection than at follow-up.

Time point: sample taken at primary tumor resection. The sequenced material consisted of unsorted whole RNA from tumor, nontumor lung or frozen PBMC. A total of approximately 69 untreated early-stage non-small cell lung cancer patients served as donors. Individually, TCR cDNA molecules were each labelled with a unique molecular identifier. TCRdb fed the 5' RACE reads into MiXCR, producing one record per CDR3 protein. The sample contains a few hundred distinct CDR3 sequences, over 75% of which appear only once. V dropped 4 bases and J dropped 6 bases, with 10 bases sitting between them. The CDR3 runs 12 residues. Per the germline V gene, CDR1 is GTSNPN and CDR2 is SVGIG (reference sequence).

The TCR sequence derives from a female donor with early-stage non-small cell lung cancer. This specimen consisted of PBMCs, obtained at surgery. The V and J genes are TRBV30 and TRBJ2-1, with no clear D. Here the CDR3 DNA reads TGTGCCTGGATGATTACGTCCAATGAGCAGTTCTTC. It yields the protein CAWMITSNEQFF.